These 32 T cell receptor beta chains share one sample of origin, sequenced in a study of OX40 agonist ivuxolimab in advanced cancers. The repertoire was sequenced with immunoSEQ multiplex PCR; TCRdb's copy has only in-frame clones and lacks some. The data hold more than 60,000 clones, with 87% observed a single time. Sequences were derived from CD4+ or CD8+ T cells sorted from blood, sampled in a trial of the OX40 agonist ivuxolimab. The receptors here all came from an adult with an advanced solid tumor such as melanoma, head and neck, liver or kidney cancer.

This chain uses TRBV7-9 with TRBJ1-4; 11 nucleotides match TRBD1. The CDR3 sequence is 17 residues long. Losses at the gene ends were 3 bases for V and 3 bases for J; bases not matched to a gene: 6. Germline CDR1 is SEHNR and CDR2 is FQNEAQ (reference sequence). The CDR3 here is CASSLRDRGSSNEKLFF. CDR3 sequence (DNA): TGTGCCAGCAGCTTGAGGGACAGGGGGTCATCTAATGAAAAACTGTTTTTT.

The chain uses TRBV30 and TRBJ1-1, with 7 bases aligning to TRBD1. The V and J ends lost 5 bases and 0 bases, in that order; junction bases with no gene match: 6. In germline, CDR1 is GTSNPN, CDR2 SVGIG (reference sequence). The CDR3 consists of 14 residues. The CDR3 loop is CAWGEGQLNTEAFF. The CDR3, as DNA: TGTGCCTGGGGAGAGGGACAGTTGAACACTGAAGCTTTCTTT.

The chain links TRBV11-3 to TRBJ1-1; 8 nucleotides match TRBD1. This CDR3 region has 14 residues. After removal of 5 bases from V and 2 bases from J, the junction contained 4 bases not matched to a gene. Germline V gene lookup returns CDR1 SGHNT and CDR2 YENEEA. This CDR3 reads CASSPGQANTEAFF. The CDR3 DNA sequence: TGTGCCAGCAGCCCGGGACAGGCTAACACTGAAGCTTTCTTT.

This chain connects TRBV7-9 to TRBJ2-1, with no clear D. Trimming left V 6 bases short and J 9 bases short, with 12 bases between. This CDR3 is built from 12 residues. Germline V gives CDR1 SEHNR, CDR2 FQNEAQ (reference sequence). For the CDR3, the DNA is TGTGCCAGCAGTTCCCTCTTTCGTGAGCAGTTCTTC. Residues: CASSSLFREQFF.

V gene TRBV27 combines with J gene TRBJ2-3, with 10 bases aligning to TRBD2. From germline, CDR1 is MNHEY and CDR2 SMNVEV (reference sequence). Trimming removed 3 bases from V and 1 base from J; junction bases left unmatched: 4. The length of the CDR3 is 16 residues. In DNA, the CDR3 is TGTGCCAGCAGTTTGCAGAGCGGGGGGGGCACAGATACGCAGTATTTT. It specifies CASSLQSGGGTDTQYF.

The chain links TRBV5-5 to TRBJ2-1; D remains unclear. The germline gives CDR1 SGHKS, CDR2 YYEKEE (reference sequence). The CDR3 extends over 15 amino acids. Trimming cost V 4 bases and J 0 bases, with 11 bases left between them. The CDR3: CASSATGSSYNEQFF. The DNA of the CDR3 is TGTGCCAGCAGCGCGACGGGTTCCTCCTACAATGAGCAGTTCTTC. The full variable domain, rest sourced from reference TRBV5-5 and TRBJ2-1, is DAGVTQSPTHLIKTRGQQVTLRCSPISGHKSVSWYQQVLGQGPQFIFQYYEKEERGRGNFPDRFSARQFPNYSSELNVNALLLGDSALYLCASSATGSSYNEQFFGPGTRLTVL.

The chain recombines TRBV28 with TRBJ1-2; D possibly corresponds to TRBD1 (6 bases). This CDR3 contains 18 residues. Germline lookup yields CDR1 MDHEN and CDR2 SYDVKM. The V end was cut by 4 bases, the J end by 0 bases, with 21 bases between. In nucleotides, the CDR3 is TGTGCCAGCAGTTCCCATGCAGGTCGGGGGGCCGCTAACTATGGCTACACCTTC. It is translated as CASSSHAGRGAANYGYTF.

This chain's CDR3 is CASRESDRGHEQYF. The DNA of the CDR3 is TGTGCCAGTAGAGAATCGGACCGGGGCCACGAGCAGTACTTC. This chain joins TRBV19 and TRBJ2-7; either TRBD1 or TRBD2 may fit D (5 bases each). Germline CDR1 reads LNHDA; CDR2 reads SQIVND (reference sequence). The CDR3 is made up of 14 amino acids. V lost 6 bases and J 5 bases, leaving 17 bases between the germline ends.

The genes are TRBV6-6 and TRBJ1-3; no clear D gene. The CDR3 totals 14 residues. The ends were cut back, 8 bases at V and 0 bases at J, with 11 bases in the middle. Germline V gives CDR1 MNHNY, CDR2 SVGAGI (reference sequence). As DNA, the CDR3 is TGTGCCAGCGCAGAGGCTTACTCTGGAAACACCATATATTTT. As protein: CASAEAYSGNTIYF.

The chain has TRBV27 and TRBJ2-7; 7 bases line up with TRBD1. Germline V gene sequence: CDR1 MNHEY, CDR2 SMNVEV (reference sequence). This CDR3 contains 14 residues. J lost 6 bases, V lost 3 bases, and 8 bases had no gene match. CDR3 sequence: CASSFYSTGVEQYF. In DNA, the CDR3 is TGTGCCAGCAGTTTTTATAGTACAGGGGTCGAGCAGTACTTC.

V usage is TRBV28 and J usage is TRBJ2-4, with 7 bases that match TRBD1. The CDR3 sequence is 19 residues long. Germline trimming cut 4 bases from V and 7 bases from J; bases unmatched to any gene: 22. Germline lookup yields CDR1 MDHEN and CDR2 SYDVKM. CDR3: CASSSRRAIFGTERNIQYF. CDR3 sequence (DNA): TGTGCCAGCAGTTCAAGGCGGGCGATCTTCGGGACAGAGAGGAACATTCAGTACTTC. The whole variable domain, remainder taken from reference TRBV28 and TRBJ2-4, is DVKVTQSSRYLVKRTGEKVFLECVQDMDHENMFWYRQDPGLGLRLIYFSYDVKMKEKGDIPEGYSVSREKKERFSLILESASTNQTSMYLCASSSRRAIFGTERNIQYFGAGTRLSVL.

The chain links TRBV4-1 to TRBJ2-2; D is perhaps TRBD2 (7 bases). The V gene's germline CDR1 is MGHRA and CDR2 YSYEKL. The CDR3 runs to 15 residues. V shed 0 bases and J shed 7 bases, with 12 bases lying between them. This chain's CDR3 is CASSQEGGQGGELFF. DNA of the CDR3: TGCGCCAGCAGCCAAGAGGGGGGGCAAGGCGGGGAGCTGTTTTTT.

The V call is TRBV5-6, the J call TRBJ1-6; D perhaps matches TRBD1 (6 bases). CDR1 is SGHDT and CDR2 is YYEEEE in the germline V gene. The CDR3 has 17 residues. Trimming shortened V by 3 bases and J by 4 bases, and 17 bases separated the two germline ends. CDR3 loop: CASSSGRYREYNSPLHF. The CDR3, as DNA: TGTGCCAGCAGCTCCGGAAGATACAGGGAGTATAATTCACCCCTCCACTTT.

The CDR3 nucleotides are TGCACCAGCAGCCAAGATCTAGCGGAGAACCACCCTAGCACAGATACGCAGTATTTT. Amino acids: CTSSQDLAENHPSTDTQYF. J is TRBJ2-3 and V is TRBV1; the table's D call, TRBD2, has no DNA check behind it. TRBV1 is annotated as a pseudogene. CDR3 length equals 19 residues.

The CDR3 sequence is CASSPGSGGTEAFF. Here the CDR3 DNA reads TGTGCCAGCTCACCGGGCTCGGGAGGCACTGAAGCTTTCTTT. The chain recombines TRBV18 with TRBJ1-1; D remains unclear. The germline V gene encodes CDR1 KGHSH and CDR2 LQKENI. V was clipped by 3 bases and J by 4 bases, with 12 bases between them. The CDR3 loop spans 14 amino acids.

This sequence joins TRBV30 and TRBJ1-5; 7 nucleotides line up with TRBD1. The CDR3 is made up of 13 amino acids. J was trimmed by 4 bases and V by 1 base; bases with no gene match: 1. The germline V gene encodes CDR1 GTSNPN and CDR2 SVGIG (reference sequence). The DNA for the CDR3 is TGTGCCTGGAGTGAACAGGGGAATCAGCCCCAGCATTTT. Its protein is CAWSEQGNQPQHF.

The chain links TRBV5-1 to TRBJ2-7; D gene uncertain. Germline V gene data show CDR1 as SGHRS and CDR2 as YFSETQ. The V end was cut by 2 bases, the J end by 4 bases, with 13 bases between. The CDR3 loop spans 14 amino acids. The DNA for the CDR3 is TGCGCCAGCAGCTTCTTGGACGTAGGATACGAGCAGTACTTC. Its translation is CASSFLDVGYEQYF. Looking up the rest from reference TRBV5-1 and TRBJ2-7 gives the full variable domain: KAGVTQTPRYLIKTRGQQVTLSCSPISGHRSVSWYQQTPGQGLQFLFEYFSETQRNKGNFPGRFSGRQFSNSRSEMNVSTLELGDSALYLCASSFLDVGYEQYFGPGTRLTVT.

The table lists this clone with many counts. J is TRBJ2-3 and V is TRBV14; 7 bases agree with TRBD2. The CDR3 length is 15 residues. CDR1 is SGHDN and CDR2 is FVKESK in the germline V gene. J was trimmed by 7 bases and V by 2 bases; bases with no gene match: 9. CDR3 region: CASSQKRTRPYTQYF. In nucleotides, the CDR3 is TGTGCCAGCAGCCAAAAGCGGACTAGACCGTATACGCAGTATTTT.

The rearrangement uses TRBV13 and TRBJ1-1; no clear D gene. Germline lookup yields CDR1 PRHDT and CDR2 FYEKMQ (reference sequence). The CDR3 runs 15 residues. The germline V and J ends were trimmed by 0 bases and 1 base, with 9 bases remaining between them. CDR3 sequence: CASSLGGYTNTEAFF. CDR3 nucleotide sequence: TGTGCCAGCAGCTTAGGGGGGTATACGAACACTGAAGCTTTCTTT.

The rearrangement joins TRBV28 to TRBJ1-6; D might be TRBD1 (5 bases). The CDR3 spans 14 residues. CDR1 and CDR2 from the germline V gene are MDHEN and SYDVKM. Trimming left V 3 bases short and J 7 bases short, with 10 bases between. CDR3 DNA sequence: TGTGCCAGCAGTTTGACTGGGGGAAATTCACCCCTCCACTTT. It specifies CASSLTGGNSPLHF. Supplemented by reference TRBV28 and TRBJ1-6, the full variable domain reads DVKVTQSSRYLVKRTGEKVFLECVQDMDHENMFWYRQDPGLGLRLIYFSYDVKMKEKGDIPEGYSVSREKKERFSLILESASTNQTSMYLCASSLTGGNSPLHFGNGTRLTVT.

This rearrangement joins TRBV30 to TRBJ2-5; maybe TRBD2 (5 bases). Germline CDR1 and CDR2: GTSNPN and SVGIG (reference sequence). V lost 3 bases and J 1 base, leaving 9 bases between the germline ends. The CDR3 contains 13 residues. The CDR3 DNA follows: TGTGCCTGGAGGAACGCGGGCCAAGAGACCCAGTACTTC. It yields the protein CAWRNAGQETQYF.

The chain employs TRBV11-2 and TRBJ2-3; D is uncertain. Germline CDR1 is SGHAT and CDR2 is FQNNGV. The CDR3 contains 12 residues. The germline V and J ends were trimmed by 3 bases and 3 bases, with 4 bases remaining between them. The CDR3 DNA reads TGTGCCAGCAGCTTCCAGACAGATACGCAGTATTTT. It codes for CASSFQTDTQYF.

This chain joins TRBV9 and TRBJ2-7; 8 bases are a match to TRBD2. The CDR3 has 18 residues. V lost 1 base and J lost 1; bases outside the gene matches: 13. The germline V gene encodes CDR1 SGDLS and CDR2 YYNGEE. The CDR3 protein is CASSVSLGSGLVSYEQYF. CDR3 nucleotide sequence: TGTGCCAGCAGCGTAAGTTTGGGATCGGGACTAGTATCCTACGAGCAGTACTTC.

The chain is built from TRBV29-1 and TRBJ2-1, with D possibly called TRBD1 or TRBD2 (5 bases each). Germline V lookup: CDR1 SQVTM, CDR2 ANQGSEA. V was clipped by 3 bases and J by 9 bases, with 18 bases between them. The CDR3 runs 14 residues. CDR3: CSVDEGRDLGEQFF. The CDR3 DNA follows: TGCAGCGTTGACGAGGGCAGGGACCTGGGTGAGCAGTTCTTC.

In nucleotides, the CDR3 is TGTGCCAGTAGTACCGATGGCAGGGGGCAGGGTGGCTACACCTTC. Encoded protein: CASSTDGRGQGGYTF. This rearrangement joins TRBV19 to TRBJ1-2; 8 bases line up with TRBD1. V gave up 4 bases and J gave up 7 bases; unmatched junction bases: 11. Germline V gene sequence: CDR1 LNHDA, CDR2 SQIVND (reference sequence). The length of the CDR3 is 15 residues. Full variable domain (rest looked up from reference TRBV19 and TRBJ1-2): DGGITQSPKYLFRKEGQNVTLSCEQNLNHDAMYWYRQDPGQGLRLIYYSQIVNDFQKGDIAEGYSVSREKKESFPLTVTSAQKNPTAFYLCASSTDGRGQGGYTFGSGTRLTVV.

J is TRBJ2-7 and V is TRBV2; possible D gene TRBD1, 6 bases. The V gene lost 5 bases and the J gene lost 5 bases, with 7 bases spanning the gap. From germline, CDR1 is SNHLY and CDR2 FYNNEI. CDR3 length: 11 amino acids. CDR3 nucleotide sequence: TGTGCCAGCAGTAACAGGGACGAGCAGTACTTC. It codes for CASSNRDEQYF.

The rearrangement uses TRBV9 and TRBJ1-3, with D unclear. This CDR3 contains 14 residues. Deletions cut 4 bases from V and 2 bases from J, with 10 bases between. CDR1 is SGDLS, CDR2 YYNGEE, per germline. The CDR3, as DNA: TGTGCCAGCAGCATAACCGATGCTGGAAACACCATATATTTT. This gives the protein CASSITDAGNTIYF.

This clone was detected a few times. The rearrangement links TRBV5-5 to TRBJ2-5, with 9 bases that match TRBD1. The trim removed 2 bases at V and 3 bases at J, leaving 11 bases unmatched. In germline, CDR1 is SGHKS, CDR2 YYEKEE (reference sequence). The CDR3 has 17 residues. In DNA form, the CDR3 reads TGTGCCAGCAGCTTTTCCCAGGGACAGGGTAGGGAAGAGACCCAGTACTTC. The encoded protein is CASSFSQGQGREETQYF.

This rearrangement joins TRBV28 to TRBJ1-5; D remains unclear. Germline CDR1 and CDR2: MDHEN and SYDVKM. V was cut by 3 bases and J by 1 base, with 10 bases left in between. The CDR3 covers 15 residues. Written as DNA, the CDR3 is TGTGCCAGCAGTTTCGTTGGGCGGAGCAATCAGCCCCAGCATTTT. Translating it yields CASSFVGRSNQPQHF.

This rearrangement joins TRBV11-3 to TRBJ2-5, with TRBD1 matching 7 bases. This CDR3 comprises 17 residues. With 5 bases clipped from V and 1 base from J, the junction kept 13 bases outside the gene matches. Germline V CDR1 and CDR2: SGHNT, YENEEA. The CDR3 is CASSPLPGQDPQETQYF. DNA for the CDR3: TGTGCCAGCAGCCCCCTCCCCGGACAGGATCCCCAAGAGACCCAGTACTTC.

The chain is built from TRBV14 and TRBJ1-2; D is perhaps TRBD1 (6 bases). In germline, CDR1 is SGHDN, CDR2 FVKESK. This CDR3 has 13 residues. Trimming pared 6 bases from V and 3 bases from J, leaving 11 bases between. The CDR3, as DNA: TGTGCCAGCAGTCGGACAGCGGACTATGGCTACACCTTC. Translated, it gives CASSRTADYGYTF.

V and J are TRBV7-9 and TRBJ2-2, with 9 bases fitting TRBD2. Germline-derived CDR1 and CDR2 are SEHNR and FQNEAQ (reference sequence). There are 15 residues in the CDR3. The V gene end was trimmed by 2 bases and the J gene end by 6 bases; junction bases not matched to a gene: 4. The DNA for the CDR3 is TGTGCCAGCAGCTTACGAGTAGCGGGGGCCGGGGAGCTGTTTTTT. Translation gives CASSLRVAGAGELFF.